The T cell receptor (beta chain) described here comes from a study of cytomegalovirus exposure and HLA in healthy donors. The study's findings and limits: Being productive about 90% or about 30% of the time was typical of most TCR beta V segments in an earlier analysis. TCR beta chains numbering some 160 were designated cytomegalovirus-associated.

With respect to this clone: As yet, its antigen is unknown.

The CDR3 totals 15 residues. Germline V gene sequence: CDR1 MNHNS, CDR2 SASEGT. V was clipped by 5 bases and J by 5 bases; unmatched bases: 5. PCR primers comprised 60 Vbeta and 13 Jbeta primers. Profiled with immunoSEQ multiplex PCR; TCRdb holds only in-frame clones, not every one. This sample has about 120,000 clones, with 83% found just once. Among the donors, all were healthy bone marrow donors. Sequencing was done on a sample of PBMCs. The chain is built from TRBV6-1 and TRBJ2-5, with 13 bases matching TRBD2. The sequence was obtained from a woman between 40 and 50 years old in good health and CMV-seropositive. This CDR3 reads CASSTLAGGSETQYF. CDR3 nucleotide sequence: TGTGCCAGCAGTACACTAGCGGGAGGGTCTGAGACCCAGTACTTC.